This T cell receptor (beta chain) was observed in a study of blood T cell repertoires in COVID-19. About the study: There were acute and convalescent COVID-19 samples, and they came from the United States, Italy and Spain. PBMCs, B-cell-depleted T cells, or T cells provided the cDNA or gDNA that made up the material.

Produced via immunoSEQ multiplex PCR; TCRdb's table is partial and in-frame only. The repertoire holds 350,000 or so clones, with about 88% as singletons. Grouping used clinical history reported by participants in a survey and questionnaire. Recovered status in Cohort 3 required two negative PCRs, clearance, or symptom resolution. The TCR originated in a woman aged 25-40 years who had recovered from COVID-19. Specimen: PBMCs or T cells enriched from blood (not recorded which).

The DNA of the CDR3 is TGTGCCACCAGTGACACAGGTTACACTGAAGCTTTCTTT. Translating it yields CATSDTGYTEAFF. This chain joins TRBV24-1 and TRBJ1-1, with D possibly being TRBD1 (5 bases). Germline CDR1 is KGHDR and CDR2 is SFDVKD. This CDR3 contains 13 residues. V was clipped by 4 bases and J by 3 bases, with 8 bases between them.